These T cell receptor beta chains were read from a single sample in a study of control samples from healthy donors and cancer patients. Sequencing was performed with immunoSEQ multiplex PCR; in TCRdb, only in-frame clones are kept and a portion is missing. The repertoire consists of 140,000 to 150,000 clones, with 93% occurring once and the leading ten covering roughly 5.5%. The specimen was blood. These TCRs come from a man between 18 and 29 years old in good health. CDR3s include the opening cysteine and the closing phenylalanine or tryptophan. The order of the fields is clone size, J gene, D gene, V gene, CDR3 protein, CDR3 DNA. D genes are given only for firm matches. Clone size is not always given. Where it is, it says once, few, many or a class for expanded clones.

>.|TRBJ2-2|TRBD2|TRBV19
CASSIGPGGAGELFF
TGTGCCAGTAGTATAGGGCCGGGGGGGGCCGGGGAGCTGTTTTTT
>.|TRBJ2-5|.|TRBV30
CAWSAGYGTQYF
TGTGCCTGGAGCGCGGGGTATGGGACCCAGTACTTC
>.|TRBJ2-1|.|TRBV30
CAWSGHLGSPGEQFF
TGTGCCTGGAGTGGACACCTAGGATCCCCGGGAGAGCAGTTCTTC
>.|TRBJ1-2|TRBD1|TRBV9
CASSVVEGQDGYTF
TGTGCCAGCAGCGTGGTTGAGGGACAGGATGGCTACACCTTC
>.|TRBJ1-5|.|TRBV19
CASSIERGSNQPQHF
TGTGCCAGTAGTATAGAGAGGGGTAGCAATCAGCCCCAGCATTTT
>.|TRBJ1-1|.|TRBV2
CASAGDKRATEAFF
TGTGCCAGCGCTGGTGACAAGAGGGCCACTGAAGCTTTCTTT
>many|TRBJ2-7|TRBD2|TRBV28
CASRPGLGISYEQYF
TGTGCCAGCAGACCGGGACTAGGAATCTCCTACGAGCAGTACTTC
>.|TRBJ1-1|.|TRBV30
CAYCRGPNTEAFF
TGTGCCTACTGTAGGGGCCCGAACACTGAAGCTTTCTTT
>.|TRBJ1-5|.|TRBV28
CASSPSGLDPVQPQHF
TGTGCCAGCAGTCCCTCCGGGCTGGACCCAGTTCAGCCCCAGCATTTT
>.|TRBJ2-3|TRBD2|TRBV9
CASSVAGTRYGADTQYF
TGTGCCAGCAGCGTAGCTGGGACTAGATATGGGGCAGATACGCAGTATTTT
>.|TRBJ2-5|.|TRBV7-2
CASSSNGRVRETQYF
TGTGCCAGCAGCTCGAATGGCAGGGTTCGCGAGACCCAGTACTTC
>.|TRBJ1-2|.|TRBV4-3
CASSQDFRDIGYTF
TGCGCCAGCAGCCAAGATTTCAGGGATATCGGCTACACCTTC
>.|TRBJ1-1|.|TRBV11-2
CASSPGMGTEAFF
TGTGCCAGCAGCCCTGGTATGGGAACTGAAGCTTTCTTT
>.|TRBJ1-1|TRBD1|TRBV19
CASSQTGDTEAFF
TGTGCCAGTAGCCAAACAGGGGACACTGAAGCTTTCTTT
>.|TRBJ2-7|TRBD1|TRBV28
CASSLTLGTGGIYEQYF
TGTGCCAGCAGTCTCACTTTAGGGACAGGGGGCATCTACGAGCAGTACTTC
>.|TRBJ2-3|TRBD2|TRBV13
CASSHRTSGGTSTDTQYF
TGTGCCAGCAGCCATCGGACTAGCGGGGGAACGAGCACAGATACGCAGTATTTT
>.|TRBJ2-2|TRBD2|TRBV5-8
CASSSFGGTSTGELFF
TGTGCCAGCAGCTCCTTCGGTGGGACTAGCACCGGGGAGCTGTTTTTT
>.|TRBJ1-1|TRBD1|TRBV9
CASSVGQGDTEAFF
TGTGCCAGCAGCGTCGGACAGGGAGACACTGAAGCTTTCTTT
>few|TRBJ2-5|TRBD1|TRBV10-1
CASSEPPPGTGTQETQYF
TGCGCCAGCAGTGAGCCTCCCCCCGGGACAGGGACCCAAGAGACCCAGTACTTC
>.|TRBJ2-7|.|TRBV7-2
CASTIYGGRKYEQYF
TGTGCCAGCACAATATACGGGGGGCGTAAATACGAGCAGTACTTC
>few|TRBJ1-5|.|TRBV19
CASSSSWDGYSNQPQHF
TGTGCCAGTAGTTCTTCCTGGGACGGGTATAGCAATCAGCCCCAGCATTTT
>.|TRBJ1-4|.|TRBV9
CASSARTATNEKLFF
TGTGCCAGCAGCGCTCGGACAGCTACTAATGAAAAACTGTTTTTT
>.|TRBJ2-3|.|TRBV18
CASSQGQPTDTQYF
TGTGCCAGCTCTCAAGGACAGCCCACAGATACGCAGTATTTT
>.|TRBJ2-7|.|TRBV24-1
CATMGPTLSYEQYF
TGTGCCACCATGGGACCGACCCTCTCCTACGAGCAGTACTTC
>.|TRBJ1-1|.|TRBV11-2
CASSLVQSMNTEAFF
TGTGCCAGCAGCTTAGTACAGTCGATGAACACTGAAGCTTTCTTT
>.|TRBJ2-6|.|TRBV19
CASTPGPVRPGANVLTF
TGTGCCAGTACCCCAGGGCCGGTTCGGCCTGGGGCCAACGTCCTGACTTTC
>.|TRBJ2-7|.|TRBV27
CASSSVGGAAYEQYF
TGTGCCAGCAGTTCTGTCGGCGGGGCCGCCTACGAGCAGTACTTC
>once|TRBJ2-7|.|TRBV7-2
CASSGRGYEQYF
TGTGCCAGCAGCGGACGGGGTTACGAGCAGTACTTC
>.|TRBJ2-1|TRBD2|TRBV5-1
CASSLGLADNEQFF
TGCGCCAGCAGCTTGGGACTAGCGGACAATGAGCAGTTCTTC
>.|TRBJ2-7|TRBD2|TRBV7-9
CASIKVRGVPYEQYF
TGTGCCAGCATCAAAGTCCGGGGGGTTCCCTACGAGCAGTACTTC
>.|TRBJ1-6|.|TRBV5-1
CASSSDNSPLHF
TGCGCCAGCAGCTCAGATAATTCACCCCTCCACTTT
>.|TRBJ1-4|.|TRBV5-1
CASSLVVPRQGPSINEKLFF
TGCGCCAGCAGCTTGGTGGTCCCGAGGCAGGGTCCATCGATCAATGAAAAACTGTTTTTT
>once|TRBJ2-3|.|TRBV24-1
CATRDRYRTDTQYF
TGTGCCACCAGGGACAGATATCGCACAGATACGCAGTATTTT
>.|TRBJ2-2|.|TRBV7-2
CASSLGAGELFF
TGTGCCAGCAGCTTGGGGGCCGGGGAGCTGTTTTTT
>.|TRBJ1-1|.|TRBV5-4
CASSWGHNTEAFF
TGTGCCAGCAGCTGGGGACATAACACTGAAGCTTTCTTT
>.|TRBJ2-7|TRBD1|TRBV7-9
CASSEDRVVNEQYF
TGTGCCAGCAGCGAAGACAGGGTTGTCAACGAGCAGTACTTC
>.|TRBJ2-1|.|TRBV24-1
CATSDRGQGRNEQFF
TGTGCCACCAGTGACCGCGGGCAGGGTCGCAATGAGCAGTTCTTC
>.|TRBJ1-1|.|TRBV5-1
CASSLVIGVYTEAFF
TGCGCCAGCAGCTTGGTAATAGGGGTGTACACTGAAGCTTTCTTT
>.|TRBJ1-1|TRBD1|TRBV6-5
CASSNRQGLGEAFF
TGTGCCAGCAGTAATAGACAGGGGCTGGGTGAAGCTTTCTTT
>once|TRBJ2-7|TRBD1|TRBV3-1/TRBV3-2
CASSPRGQGAHEQYF
TGTGCCAGCAGCCCACGAGGGCAGGGGGCACACGAGCAGTACTTC
>.|TRBJ2-5|TRBD2|TRBV7-9
CASSPTSGGHQETQYF
TGTGCCAGCAGCCCCACTAGCGGGGGACACCAAGAGACCCAGTACTTC
>.|TRBJ2-7|.|TRBV5-1
CASSLEVIPYEQYF
TGCGCCAGCAGCTTGGAAGTGATTCCCTACGAGCAGTACTTC
>once|TRBJ1-1|TRBD1|TRBV7-8
CASSLRGQGHMNTEAFF
TGTGCCAGCAGCTTAAGGGGACAGGGACACATGAACACTGAAGCTTTCTTT
>.|TRBJ1-2|.|TRBV29-1
CSVPLHNYGYTF
TGCAGCGTCCCGCTGCATAACTATGGCTACACCTTC
>once|TRBJ1-2|.|TRBV24-1
CATSGATASNYGYTF
TGTGCCACCAGTGGTGCAACAGCCTCTAACTATGGCTACACCTTC
>.|TRBJ1-1|.|TRBV3-1/TRBV3-2
CASSQGVNTEAFF
TGTGCCAGCAGCCAAGGGGTGAACACTGAAGCTTTCTTT
>.|TRBJ2-5|.|TRBV5-6
CASSLAGRRETQYF
TGTGCCAGCAGCTTGGCCGGACGGAGGGAGACCCAGTACTTC